This T cell receptor (beta chain) was sequenced during a study of OX40 agonist ivuxolimab in advanced cancers. Describing the broader study: Ivuxolimab was a fully human IgG2 agonistic monoclonal antibody targeting the costimulatory receptor OX40 (CD134). The paper reports the monotherapy dose-escalation portion (N of about 54 patients) of the phase I ivuxolimab trial. Partial responses occurred in three dose-escalation patients, of whom one had hepatocellular carcinoma and two had cutaneous melanoma. Intravenous ivuxolimab was administered to patients every 2 weeks at six dose levels: 0.01, 0.1, 0.3, 1.5, 3 and 10 mg/kg. The purpose of peripheral TCRbeta sequencing was to test whether ivuxolimab changed TCR sequence diversity and led to clonal T-cell expansion. The dose-escalation cohort was roughly 87% male with a mean age of 60 years, ranging from roughly 23 to 85. Prior anti-PD-1, anti-PD-L1 or anti-CTLA-4 therapy was permitted, and 35% to 40% of dose-escalation patients had received checkpoint inhibitors. Among the roughly 50 dose-escalation patients, some 20 had hepatocellular carcinoma, 15 or so melanoma, 9 renal cell carcinoma and 9 head and neck cancer.

This clone has only a few counts. Its antigen is currently not known. Base qualities are not at hand, and no much larger clone is one base apart. The trial excluded patients who had a history of autoimmune disease or were on systemic immunosuppression. Peripheral blood for TCR sequencing was collected from all dose cohorts at baseline, on cycle 4 day 1, and on cycle 7 day 1. The samples were taken from a phase I, first-in-human, multicenter, open-label dose-escalation trial of ivuxolimab. The trial enrolled adults with locally advanced or metastatic head and neck squamous cell, hepatocellular, melanoma or renal cell carcinoma. Before TCR sequencing, CD4+ T cells and CD8+ T cells from peripheral blood were sorted into separate populations. To sequence the TCRbeta CDR3 region, genomic DNA was isolated from the sorted cells. The immunoSEQ Assay was used to sequence the TCRbeta CDR3 regions. The table was pulled from immuneACCESS by TCRdb, which kept in-frame rearrangements only. Such tables lose some clones; where checked, under half of the loss comes from unresolved V genes, and the rest has no known cause. The table for this sample lists under 25,000 clones; approximately 78% of them were counted only once. The ten largest clones add up to 25% to 35% of the sample.

Broader findings and caveats from the paper: At doses of 0.1 to 3.0 mg/kg, clonal expansion of both CD4+ and CD8+ T cells in blood was seen between baseline and week 6. In the 0.1-3.0 mg/kg groups, partial responders had among the lowest normalized peripheral clonal expansion, particularly in CD8+ T cells. Low levels of normalized T-cell clonal expansion were also seen in some nonresponding patients. The antigen specificity of the peripheral T cells that underwent clonal expansion was not determined. After ivuxolimab, CD8+ T cells had more expanded clones than CD4+ T cells on average.

The sequence was collected from an adult with an advanced solid tumor such as melanoma, head and neck, liver or kidney cancer. Specimen: CD4+ or CD8+ T cells sorted from blood, collected in a trial of the OX40 agonist ivuxolimab.

This receptor has the CDR3 CASSLIPGTASYEQYF. In nucleotide form, the sequence is TGTGCCAGCAGTTTAATCCCCGGGACCGCCTCTTACGAGCAGTACTTC. In this chain, TRBV28 is recombined with TRBJ2-7; the D gene cannot be resolved beyond TRBD1 or TRBD2, each matching 5 bases. Deletion took 2 bases off V and 4 bases off J, with a span of 18 bases between the germline ends. From the cysteine up to the phenylalanine, the CDR3 has a length of 16 residues. CDR3 DNA is the only sequence kept; it has 48 bases, read in frame from the first base. For CDR1 and CDR2, the germline V gene lists MDHEN and SYDVKM.